Detailed here is one T cell receptor (beta chain). What antigen it recognizes has not been identified. Compared with germline, one end of the junction differs, possibly owing to a read error. The identical CDR3 is also encoded by other nucleotide sequences in the sample. Donors were healthy HIV-negative adults with no recently reported acute infections or vaccinations. All donors were Caucasian adults living in Nashville, Tennessee, USA. CD4+ T cells were enriched by magnetic negative selection; naive cells were then positively selected on CD45RA, and the negative fraction formed the memory subset. Blood was collected by leukapheresis, and PBMCs were isolated by Ficoll-Histopaque density gradient centrifugation and then cryopreserved in liquid nitrogen vapor phase. Analytical flow cytometry was used to check the purity and quantity of each magnetically sorted T cell population. Genomic DNA was isolated from every sorted fraction and measured by UV absorbance on a Nanodrop 2000c.

Taken from cysteine to phenylalanine, the CDR3 has 11 residues. The kept DNA is CDR3 alone, 33 bases in frame from the first base. The CDR1 and CDR2 encoded by the germline V gene are SQVTM and ANQGSEA. This entry is derived from a study of shared clonotypes between healthy human individuals (dated by TCRdb to 2020 to 2021). Concerning the study at large: The cohort included three men and a couple of women between 18 and 49 years of age. The study deeply sequenced blood TCR repertoires of about 5 healthy adults to estimate repertoire size and the extent of clonotype sharing between individuals. For each donor, CD4 naive and CD4 memory were each run on three plates, CD8 naive on two plates, and CD8 memory on one plate. Between about 0.8 and 9 billion PBMCs per donor were obtained by leukapheresis. To increase sequencing depth and limit assay-specific biases, TCR repertoire library preparation and sequencing were carried out by different laboratories using diverse techniques. General study outcomes and caveats: Rarefaction of sorted-subset datasets indicated incomplete sequencing despite the large sequencing depth. Higher generation probabilities were observed for clonotypes shared by all four sorted-subset donors than for non-shared clonotypes. The genetic and exposure-history diversity represented was limited by the small number of donors. Naive subsets generally had larger estimated clonotype richness than memory subsets did. When a handful of donors were compared, the shared fraction of clonotypes was 5% to 6.5% for naive CD4, around 4% for naive CD8, 2% to 2.5% for memory CD4, and roughly 0.43% for memory CD8. Only blood was sampled, and tissue TCR repertoires likely differ from those in blood. Based on pairwise subsampling, the degree of clonotype sharing among donors was expected to be affected by sequencing depth.

Using the deep immunoSEQ assay, TCR CDR3 regions were amplified from genomic DNA by multiplex PCR. Genomic DNA extracted from each cell subset was distributed evenly over all wells of several immunoSEQ 96-well plates, and each plate served as one replicate. For sorted subsets, around 200 ng genomic DNA, equal to tens of thousands of T cell genomes, was loaded into each replicate PCR. Purified libraries were measured with a Qubit 3.0 fluorometer, size-checked on a Bioanalyzer 2100, and measured again with the KAPA Library Quantification kit. Every immunoSEQ 96-well plate was sequenced on a dedicated single-read 150-cycle Illumina NextSeq 550 flow cell. In the source study's methods: The immunoSEQ output contained only junctional sequences without quality scores, so filtering could not match that applied to full-length reads. To assign V/J genes and CDR3, sequences were annotated against IMGT germline references using PyIR, a Python wrapper for IgBLAST v1.9. Any read was removed if the V/J assignment was weak (E-value above 1e-6), the CDR3 was missing, or the read contained stop codons, out-of-frame junctions, or ambiguous translated residues. V3J clonotypes were defined by identical inferred V gene, J gene, and CDR3 amino acid sequence. Percentage overlap between repertoires was computed as shared unique clonotypes divided by the size of the smaller repertoire. RTK rarefaction, the Chao1 estimator, and Recon v2.1 estimates of unobserved clonotypes were used to assess repertoire richness. Generation probabilities were computed with OLGA for all TCRbeta clonotypes obtained by the gDNA method from a few donors. TCRdb took this table from immuneACCESS and kept in-frame rearrangements with V and J called. Such tables lack part of the clones; where checked against another copy, unresolved V genes explain under half of the gap, and the rest is unexplained. V and J calls and clone size are those listed in that table; D and trimming were worked out from the DNA. This sample gives over 850,000 clones in total; approximately 78% of them show up just once. 0.61% of the sample is taken by the ten largest.

The chain is assembled from TRBV29-1 and TRBJ1-2, with the D gene call left open. This TCR came from a young man in good health. Some clones in this sample may be carry-over from other donors' samples. Input material: memory CD4+ T cells from PBMCs. The sample's cell subset or site label, decoded: CD45RA-negative fraction. In nucleotide form, the sequence is TGCAGCGAGTCCCCAAACTATGGCTACACATTC. Its amino acids are CSESPNYGYTF.